This T cell receptor (beta chain) was identified in a study of shared clonotypes between healthy human individuals. Turning to the study itself: CD4 naive and memory got three plates each, CD8 naive two, CD8 memory one.

V shed 1 base and J shed 7 bases, with 11 bases lying between them. The CDR3 sequence is 15 residues long. Germline lookup yields CDR1 SGHTA and CDR2 FQGNSA. Replicate sorted-subset PCRs were loaded with about 0.2 ug DNA, 25,000 to 30,000 T cell genomes. The protocol was immunoSEQ multiplex PCR, while the TCRdb copy is restricted to in-frame clones and leaves out a portion. The sample yields approximately 2,300,000 clones, just under 95% seen once. This rearrangement joins TRBV7-2 to TRBJ1-6; TRBD1 might be the D (5 bases). The clonotype originates from a man aged 18-30 years in good health. Some clones in this sample may be carry-over from other donors' samples. The sample was naive CD4+ T cells from PBMCs. The subset here: CD45RA+ positively selected. The CDR3 protein is CASSLGLGENSPLHF. CDR3 nucleotide sequence: TGTGCCAGCAGCTTAGGTTTGGGGGAGAATTCACCCCTCCACTTT.